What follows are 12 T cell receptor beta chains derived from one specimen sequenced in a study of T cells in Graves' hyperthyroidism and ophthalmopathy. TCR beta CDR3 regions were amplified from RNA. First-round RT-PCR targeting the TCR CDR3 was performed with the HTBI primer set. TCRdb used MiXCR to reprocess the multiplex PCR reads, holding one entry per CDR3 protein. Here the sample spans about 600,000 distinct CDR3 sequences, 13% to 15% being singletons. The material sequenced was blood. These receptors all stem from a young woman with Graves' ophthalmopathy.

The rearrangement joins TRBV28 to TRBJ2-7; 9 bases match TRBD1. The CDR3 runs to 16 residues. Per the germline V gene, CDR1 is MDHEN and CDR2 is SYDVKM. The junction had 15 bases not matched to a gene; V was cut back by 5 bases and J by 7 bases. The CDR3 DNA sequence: TGTGCCAGCAGTGGCATTACCGGGACAGGGTTAGGGGAGCAGTACTTC. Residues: CASSGITGTGLGEQYF.

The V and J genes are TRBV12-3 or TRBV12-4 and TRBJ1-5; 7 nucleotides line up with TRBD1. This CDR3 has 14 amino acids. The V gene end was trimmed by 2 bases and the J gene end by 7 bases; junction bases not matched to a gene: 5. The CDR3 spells CASSLRQGGQPQHF. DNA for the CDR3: TGTGCCAGCAGTTTACGACAGGGAGGACAGCCCCAGCATTTT.

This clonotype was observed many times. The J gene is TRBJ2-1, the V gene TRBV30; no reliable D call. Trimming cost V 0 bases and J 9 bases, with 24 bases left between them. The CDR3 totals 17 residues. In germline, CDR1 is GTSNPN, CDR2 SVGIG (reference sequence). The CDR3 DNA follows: TGTGCCTGGAGTGTGTTAGGGCTTCCTTCGGGTAGCAGTGAGCAGTTCTTC. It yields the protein CAWSVLGLPSGSSEQFF.

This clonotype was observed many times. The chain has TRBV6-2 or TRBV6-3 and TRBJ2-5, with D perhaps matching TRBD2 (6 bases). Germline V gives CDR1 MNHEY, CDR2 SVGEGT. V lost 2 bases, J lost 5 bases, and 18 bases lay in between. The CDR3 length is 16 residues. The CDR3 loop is CASSYARLGRLETQYF. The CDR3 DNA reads TGTGCCAGCAGTTACGCCCGACTAGGGAGGTTGGAGACCCAGTACTTC.

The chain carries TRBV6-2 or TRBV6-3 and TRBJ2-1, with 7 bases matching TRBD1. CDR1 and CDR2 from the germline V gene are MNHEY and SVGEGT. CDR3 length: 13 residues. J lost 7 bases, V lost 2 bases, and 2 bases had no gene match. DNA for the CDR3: TGTGCCAGCAGTTACAACAGGGGTAATGAGCAGTTCTTC. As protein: CASSYNRGNEQFF.

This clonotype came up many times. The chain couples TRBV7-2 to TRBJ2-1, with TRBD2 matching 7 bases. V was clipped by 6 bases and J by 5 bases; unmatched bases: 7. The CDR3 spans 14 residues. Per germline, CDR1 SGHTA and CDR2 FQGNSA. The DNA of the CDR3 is TGTGCCAGCAGTTTGGGGACTACGAACAATGAGCAGTTCTTC. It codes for CASSLGTTNNEQFF.

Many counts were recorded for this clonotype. The CDR3 sequence: CASTKRGTEAFF. In nucleotides, the CDR3 is TGTGCCAGCACCAAACGGGGGACTGAAGCTTTCTTT. J is TRBJ1-1 and V is TRBV12-3 or TRBV12-4; TRBD1 is a possible D gene (5 bases). Trimming cost V 7 bases and J 5 bases, with 11 bases left between them. The CDR3 has 12 residues.

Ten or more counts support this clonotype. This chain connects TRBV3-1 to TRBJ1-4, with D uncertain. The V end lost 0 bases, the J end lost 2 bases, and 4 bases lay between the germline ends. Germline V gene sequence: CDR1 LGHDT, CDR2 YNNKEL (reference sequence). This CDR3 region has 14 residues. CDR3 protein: CASSQEATNEKLFF. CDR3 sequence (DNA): TGTGCCAGCAGCCAAGAGGCGACTAATGAAAAACTGTTTTTT.

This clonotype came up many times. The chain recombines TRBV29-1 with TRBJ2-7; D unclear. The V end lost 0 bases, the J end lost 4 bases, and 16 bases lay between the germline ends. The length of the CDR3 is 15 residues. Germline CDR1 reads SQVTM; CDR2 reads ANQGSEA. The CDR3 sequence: CSVEDSKGLRYEQYF. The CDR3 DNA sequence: TGCAGCGTTGAAGATTCCAAGGGCTTGAGGTACGAGCAGTACTTC.

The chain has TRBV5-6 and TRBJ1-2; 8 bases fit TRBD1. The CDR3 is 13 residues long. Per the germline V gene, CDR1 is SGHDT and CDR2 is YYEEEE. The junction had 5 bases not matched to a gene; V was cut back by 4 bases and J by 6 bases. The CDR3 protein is CASSLTGEDGYTF. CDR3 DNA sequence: TGTGCCAGCAGCCTGACAGGGGAGGATGGCTACACCTTC.

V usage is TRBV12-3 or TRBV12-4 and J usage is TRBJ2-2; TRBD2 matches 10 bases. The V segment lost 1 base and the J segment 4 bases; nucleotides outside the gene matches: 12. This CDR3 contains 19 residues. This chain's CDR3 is CASSLVLAGAAGSTGELFF. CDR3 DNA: TGTGCCAGCAGTTTAGTGCTAGCGGGGGCCGCGGGGAGCACCGGGGAGCTGTTTTTT.

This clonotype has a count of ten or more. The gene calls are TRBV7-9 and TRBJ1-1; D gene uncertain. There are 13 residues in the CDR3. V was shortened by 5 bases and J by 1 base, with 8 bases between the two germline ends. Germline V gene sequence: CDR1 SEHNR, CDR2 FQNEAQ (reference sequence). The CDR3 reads CASSRIGNTEAFF. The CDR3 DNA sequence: TGTGCCAGCAGCCGAATCGGGAACACTGAAGCTTTCTTT.